One sample yielded the 29 T cell receptor beta chains listed below, sequenced in a study of blood T cell repertoires in COVID-19. Libraries were prepared by immunoSEQ multiplex PCR; TCRdb keeps only in-frame clonotypes and omits some of them. The sample has 40,000 to 65,000 clones, 86% seen once; the top ten hold 12%. The sequenced material came from peripheral blood. These receptors originate from a man aged 70 or older with active COVID-19.

The chain employs TRBV6-6 and TRBJ1-1; D ambiguous. CDR3 length equals 12 residues. Trimming left V 7 bases short and J 5 bases short, with 11 bases between. In germline, CDR1 is MNHNY, CDR2 SVGAGI (reference sequence). CDR3 amino acids: CASTGLMTEAFF. The CDR3 DNA sequence: TGTGCCAGCACAGGATTAATGACTGAAGCTTTCTTT.

The chain joins TRBV12-5 to TRBJ1-6, with 9 bases fitting TRBD1. The CDR3 is 15 residues long. J gave up 7 bases and V 0 bases, and 1 base lay outside the gene matches. Germline V gene data show CDR1 as LGHNT and CDR2 as FRNRAP. In DNA form, the CDR3 reads TGTGCTAGTGGTTTGGTACAGGGGGCAAATTCACCCCTCCACTTT. Amino acids: CASGLVQGANSPLHF.

V gene TRBV20-1 combines with J gene TRBJ2-3; no firm D call. The CDR3 has 11 residues. Germline CDR1 and CDR2: DFQATT and SNEGSKA (reference sequence). With 6 bases removed from V and 6 bases from J, the gap between germline ends came to 10 bases. The CDR3 protein is CSATLLDTQYF. The CDR3 DNA follows: TGCAGTGCCACACTACTCGATACGCAGTATTTT.

The rearrangement joins TRBV5-5 to TRBJ1-1; no clear D gene. The CDR3 covers 14 residues. Germline V gives CDR1 SGHKS, CDR2 YYEKEE (reference sequence). Trimming stripped 5 bases from V and 0 bases from J, with 11 bases between. For the CDR3, the DNA is TGTGCCAGCAGGAGGACGGAGGTGAACACTGAAGCTTTCTTT. This codes for CASRRTEVNTEAFF.

The chain combines TRBV13 with TRBJ2-2; 7 bases match TRBD1. The V segment lost 4 bases and the J segment 1 base; nucleotides outside the gene matches: 6. Germline assignment: CDR1 PRHDT and CDR2 FYEKMQ (reference sequence). The CDR3 loop spans 16 amino acids. As DNA, the CDR3 is TGTGCCAGCAGCTCCCTGGGACAGAGGAACACCGGGGAGCTGTTTTTT. Residues: CASSSLGQRNTGELFF.

The chain employs TRBV9 and TRBJ2-2; 12 nucleotides match TRBD2. The germline V gene has CDR1 SGDLS and CDR2 YYNGEE. The V and J ends lost 4 bases and 5 bases, in that order; junction bases with no gene match: 6. This CDR3 region has 16 residues. CDR3 sequence reads: CASSKTSGGPTGELFF. CDR3 nucleotide sequence: TGTGCCAGCAGCAAGACTAGCGGGGGACCGACCGGGGAGCTGTTTTTT.

The chain couples TRBV19 to TRBJ1-2; 9 bases line up with TRBD1. The CDR3 has 15 amino acids. Germline loops: CDR1 LNHDA, CDR2 SQIVND (reference sequence). Trimming removed 4 bases from V and 3 bases from J; junction bases left unmatched: 6. DNA for the CDR3: TGTGCCAGTAGTACTCCATGGACAGGGGACTATGGCTACACCTTC. It translates to CASSTPWTGDYGYTF. Full variable domain (rest looked up from reference TRBV19 and TRBJ1-2): DGGITQSPKYLFRKEGQNVTLSCEQNLNHDAMYWYRQDPGQGLRLIYYSQIVNDFQKGDIAEGYSVSREKKESFPLTVTSAQKNPTAFYLCASSTPWTGDYGYTFGSGTRLTVV.

The chain employs TRBV11-3 and TRBJ2-3; 9 bases are a match to TRBD2. CDR3 length: 15 residues. The V gene end was trimmed by 2 bases and the J gene end by 8 bases; junction bases not matched to a gene: 8. CDR1 is SGHNT, CDR2 YENEEA, per germline. CDR3 in DNA: TGTGCCAGCAGCTTACGGCGGGGGGGCCCAGGTACGCAGTATTTT. Residues: CASSLRRGGPGTQYF.

J is TRBJ2-7 and V is TRBV11-1; D is uncertain. Germline CDR1 reads SGHAT; CDR2 reads FQDESV (reference sequence). V shed 3 bases and J shed 5 bases, with 14 bases lying between them. The CDR3 loop spans 14 amino acids. This CDR3 reads CASSFFGRNHEQYF. The CDR3 DNA is TGTGCCAGCAGCTTCTTCGGCAGGAACCACGAGCAGTACTTC.

The CDR3 nucleotides are TGTGCCAGCAGCGTAGCTACGGGGGGGACAAATCAACTGAACACTGAAGCTTTCTTT. Translation gives CASSVATGGTNQLNTEAFF. The V gene is TRBV9, the J gene TRBJ1-1; maybe TRBD1 (6 bases). In germline, CDR1 is SGDLS, CDR2 YYNGEE. V lost 0 bases and J 0 bases, leaving 21 bases between the germline ends. This CDR3 spans 19 amino acids.

This rearrangement joins TRBV5-4 to TRBJ1-1; no firm D call. The germline V gene has CDR1 SGHNT and CDR2 YYREEE (reference sequence). The CDR3 has 15 residues. V dropped 5 bases and J dropped 3 bases, with 17 bases sitting between them. CDR3 bases: TGTGCCAGCAGTCGGGGTTCTTCATCGGACACTGAAGCTTTCTTT. Its protein product is CASSRGSSSDTEAFF.

V gene TRBV5-3 combines with J gene TRBJ2-4, with 8 bases matching TRBD1. TRBV5-3 is an ORF, and what it does is uncertain. The CDR3 consists of 19 residues. V lost 4 bases to trimming and J lost 5 bases; unmatched junction nucleotides: 20. The CDR3 coding sequence is TGTGCCAGAAGCGAAAGGGGGACAGGTACTAAAGGGGAGGAAAACATTCAGTACTTC. Its protein is CARSERGTGTKGEENIQYF.

The chain recombines TRBV6-4 with TRBJ2-2; 8 bases agree with TRBD2. In germline, CDR1 is MRHNA, CDR2 SNTAGT. This CDR3 contains 13 residues. The junction had 1 base not matched to a gene; V was cut back by 4 bases and J by 6 bases. The CDR3 sequence: CASSGTSSGELFF. In nucleotides, the CDR3 is TGTGCCAGCAGTGGGACTAGCTCCGGGGAGCTGTTTTTT.

The V and J genes are TRBV4-3 and TRBJ2-1, with 7 bases aligning to TRBD2. V dropped 4 bases and J dropped 7; count of bases not matched to a gene: 7. Germline assignment: CDR1 LGHNA and CDR2 YSLEER. The CDR3 runs to 14 residues. CDR3 coding DNA: TGCGCCAGCAGCCCGGGGAGGGGTCTTAATGAGCAGTTCTTC. Protein: CASSPGRGLNEQFF.

In this sample, this clone turned up a few times. The rearrangement joins TRBV12-3 or TRBV12-4 to TRBJ2-3, with D perhaps TRBD1 (6 bases). CDR3 length equals 13 residues. With 5 bases removed from V and 7 bases from J, the gap between germline ends came to 13 bases. The CDR3 nucleotides are TGTGCCAGCAGTCGACAGGAAGCTAATACGCAGTATTTT. Translating it yields CASSRQEANTQYF.

V gene TRBV5-1 combines with J gene TRBJ1-4, with D possibly matching TRBD1 (5 bases). Germline-derived CDR1 and CDR2 are SGHRS and YFSETQ. Trimming removed 0 bases from V and 7 bases from J, with 16 bases in between. The CDR3 consists of 16 residues. DNA for the CDR3: TGCGCCAGCAGCTTGGAGTCAGGGAGGACCGTTGAAAAACTGTTTTTT. Translating it yields CASSLESGRTVEKLFF.

This chain joins TRBV7-2 and TRBJ2-5; D possibly corresponds to TRBD2 (5 bases). With 5 bases removed from V and 5 bases from J, the gap between germline ends came to 12 bases. Germline V lookup: CDR1 SGHTA, CDR2 FQGNSA. The CDR3 is 13 amino acids. CDR3 bases: TGTGCCAGCAGCCCGGGGTGGAGCGAGACCCAGTACTTC. As protein: CASSPGWSETQYF.

The gene calls are TRBV10-3 and TRBJ1-2; weak D call: TRBD1 (5 bases). In germline, CDR1 is ENHRY, CDR2 SYGVKD. Trimming pared 2 bases from V and 1 base from J, leaving 17 bases between. CDR3 length: 17 amino acids. Here the CDR3 reads CAISEGGRADFNYGYTF. CDR3 DNA sequence: TGTGCCATCAGTGAGGGCGGCAGGGCGGATTTTAACTATGGCTACACCTTC.

CDR3 DNA: TGTGCCAGCAGTCGGAGGTCGACCAGCACAGATACGCAGTATTTT. This encodes CASSRRSTSTDTQYF. The chain is built from TRBV6-2 or TRBV6-3 and TRBJ2-3; TRBD2 is a possible D gene (5 bases). Germline V gene lookup returns CDR1 MNHEY and CDR2 SVGEGT. Trimming took off 5 bases at V and 0 bases at J, with 12 bases between the two ends. The length of the CDR3 is 15 residues.

The rearrangement uses TRBV11-3 and TRBJ1-6, with D hard to call. The ends were cut back, 1 base at V and 10 bases at J, with 8 bases in the middle. CDR1 is SGHNT, CDR2 YENEEA, per germline. The CDR3 totals 13 residues. CDR3 DNA sequence: TGTGCCAGCAGCTTAGCGGCCGGGTCACCCCTCCACTTT. Its translation: CASSLAAGSPLHF.

The rearrangement links TRBV2 to TRBJ2-3; tentatively, D is TRBD1 (6 bases). The CDR3 sequence is 15 residues long. With 5 bases removed from V and 2 bases from J, the gap between germline ends came to 14 bases. The V gene's germline CDR1 is SNHLY and CDR2 FYNNEI. CDR3 amino acids: CASSRGLGATDTQYF. The CDR3 DNA reads as TGTGCCAGCAGTCGCGGACTGGGGGCCACAGATACGCAGTATTTT.

V is TRBV16 and J is TRBJ2-3; 8 nucleotides agree with TRBD1. This CDR3 is 13 amino acids long. Trimming at V came to 5 bases and at J to 6 bases, leaving 4 bases not matched to a gene. Germline V gene sequence: CDR1 KGHSY, CDR2 FQNENV. DNA of the CDR3: TGTGCCAGCAGCGGACAGGGTTCCGATACGCAGTATTTT. It is translated as CASSGQGSDTQYF.

J is TRBJ2-6 and V is TRBV28; TRBD2 aligns across 7 bases. J lost 2 bases, V lost 7 bases, and 5 bases had no gene match. The CDR3 runs 15 residues. Per germline, CDR1 MDHEN and CDR2 SYDVKM. The CDR3 nucleotides read TGTGCCAGCACCGGGCGGGGGACTGGGGCCAACGTCCTGACTTTC. Translation: CASTGRGTGANVLTF.

A word on this clone: A read error is possible here, since a much larger clone lies one base away. Other nucleotide sequences from this sample produce the same CDR3. The chain uses TRBV7-8 and TRBJ1-2; perhaps TRBD1 as D (5 bases). The V gene lost 1 base and the J gene lost 6 bases, with 6 bases spanning the gap. CDR1 and CDR2 (germline): SGHVS, FQNEAQ. The CDR3 contains 12 residues. The CDR3 spells CASSLGGDGYTF. CDR3 nucleotide sequence: TGTGCCAGCAGCTTAGGGGGGGATGGCTACACCTTC.

V and J are TRBV27 and TRBJ2-3, with D possibly being TRBD2 (7 bases). Germline CDR1 MNHEY, CDR2 SMNVEV (reference sequence). Trimming cost V 6 bases and J 3 bases, with 13 bases left between them. The CDR3 runs to 14 residues. CDR3 sequence: CASREGGATDTQYF. CDR3 in DNA: TGTGCCAGCAGGGAGGGGGGGGCGACAGATACGCAGTATTTT.

This clone showed up just once. The CDR3 loop is CASSMRRGNQPQHF. The CDR3 coding sequence is TGTGCCAGTAGTATGCGACGGGGCAATCAGCCCCAGCATTTT. The chain uses TRBV19 and TRBJ1-5; D gene ambiguous. Germline V gives CDR1 LNHDA, CDR2 SQIVND (reference sequence). V lost 3 bases and J 2 bases, leaving 8 bases between the germline ends. This CDR3 has 14 residues.

This clone was recorded only once. The chain combines TRBV25-1 with TRBJ1-2; TRBD1 matches 7 bases. Germline V gives CDR1 MGHDK, CDR2 SYGVNS. This CDR3 comprises 13 residues. J lost 7 bases, V lost 4 bases, and 6 bases had no gene match. The CDR3 nucleotides read TGTGCCAGCAGTGGCCAAGGGGGCAGTGGCTACACCTTC. Amino acid sequence: CASSGQGGSGYTF.

This clone was picked up one time. The chain recombines TRBV15 with TRBJ2-5; possibly TRBD2 for D (5 bases). Trimming took 1 base from V and 5 from J, leaving 11 bases between them. The CDR3 spans 14 residues. The germline V gene encodes CDR1 LNHNV and CDR2 YYDKDF (reference sequence). The CDR3: CATSRAGSRETQYF. CDR3 nucleotide sequence: TGTGCCACCAGCAGAGCGGGAAGCCGGGAGACCCAGTACTTC. The full variable domain, with the rest looked up from reference TRBV15 and TRBJ2-5, is DAMVIQNPRYQVTQFGKPVTLSCSQTLNHNVMYWYQQKSSQAPKLLFHYYDKDFNNEADTPDNFQSRRPNTSFCFLDIRSPGLGDTAMYLCATSRAGSRETQYFGPGTRLLVL.

In nucleotides, the CDR3 is TGTGCCACCAGCAGAGATCGAGTGGAGGTCGGAGAGACCCAGTACTTC. Amino acids: CATSRDRVEVGETQYF. This chain connects TRBV15 to TRBJ2-5; tentatively, D is TRBD2 (5 bases). The V gene lost 0 bases and the J gene lost 4 bases, with 15 bases spanning the gap. This CDR3 region has 16 residues. Germline CDR1 is LNHNV and CDR2 is YYDKDF (reference sequence).